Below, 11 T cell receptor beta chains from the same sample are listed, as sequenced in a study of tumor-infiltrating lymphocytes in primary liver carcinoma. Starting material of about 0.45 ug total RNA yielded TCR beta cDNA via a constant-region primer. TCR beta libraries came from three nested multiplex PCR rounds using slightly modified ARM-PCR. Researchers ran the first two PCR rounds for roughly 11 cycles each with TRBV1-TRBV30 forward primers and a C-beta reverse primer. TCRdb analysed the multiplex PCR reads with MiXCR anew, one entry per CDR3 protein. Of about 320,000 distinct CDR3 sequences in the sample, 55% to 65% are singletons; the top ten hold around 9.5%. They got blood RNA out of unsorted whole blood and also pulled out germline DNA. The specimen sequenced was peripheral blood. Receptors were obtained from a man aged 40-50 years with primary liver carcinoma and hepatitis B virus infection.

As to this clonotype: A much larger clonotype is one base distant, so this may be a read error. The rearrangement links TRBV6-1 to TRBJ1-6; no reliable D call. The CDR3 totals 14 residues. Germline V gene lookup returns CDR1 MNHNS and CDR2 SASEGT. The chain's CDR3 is CAISGLSSQSPLHF. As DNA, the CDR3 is TGTGCCATCAGTGGCCTGTCGAGTCAATCACCCCTCCACTTT.

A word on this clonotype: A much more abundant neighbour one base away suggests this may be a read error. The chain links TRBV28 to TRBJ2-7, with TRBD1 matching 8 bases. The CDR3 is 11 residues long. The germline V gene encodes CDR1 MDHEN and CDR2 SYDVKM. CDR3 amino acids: CASGDRYERYF. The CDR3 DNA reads TGTGCCAGCGGGGACAGGTACGAGCGGTACTTC. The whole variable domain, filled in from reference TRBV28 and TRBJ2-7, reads DVKVTQSSRYLVKRTGEKVFLECVQDMDHENMFWYRQDPGLGLRLIYFSYDVKMKEKGDIPEGYSVSREKKERFSLILESASTNQTSMYLCASGDRYERYFGPGTRLTVT.

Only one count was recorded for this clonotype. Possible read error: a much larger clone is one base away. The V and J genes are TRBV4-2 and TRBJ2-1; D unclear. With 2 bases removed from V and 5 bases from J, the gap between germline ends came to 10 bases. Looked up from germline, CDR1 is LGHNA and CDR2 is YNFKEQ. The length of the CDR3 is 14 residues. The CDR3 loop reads CASSQKDGHNEQFF. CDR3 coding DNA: TGTGCCAGCAGCCAAAAGGACGGACACAATGAGCAGTTCTTC.

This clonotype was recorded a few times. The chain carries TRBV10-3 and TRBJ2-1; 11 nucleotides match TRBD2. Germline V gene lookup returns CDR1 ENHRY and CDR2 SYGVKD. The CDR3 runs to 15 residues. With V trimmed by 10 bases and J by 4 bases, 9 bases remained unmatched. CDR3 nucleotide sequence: TGTGCCACCAATCCCACTAGCGGGAGTTACAATGAGCAGTTCTTC. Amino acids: CATNPTSGSYNEQFF.

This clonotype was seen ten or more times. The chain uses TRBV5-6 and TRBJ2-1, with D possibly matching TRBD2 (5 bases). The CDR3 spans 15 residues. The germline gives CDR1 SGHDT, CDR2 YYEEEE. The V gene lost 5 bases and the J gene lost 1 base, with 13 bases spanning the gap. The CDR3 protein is CASSPQLGSYNEQFF. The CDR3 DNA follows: TGTGCCAGCAGTCCTCAACTAGGGTCCTACAATGAGCAGTTCTTC. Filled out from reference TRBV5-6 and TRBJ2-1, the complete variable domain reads DAGVTQSPTHLIKTRGQQVTLRCSPKSGHDTVSWYQQALGQGPQFIFQYYEEEERQRGNFPDRFSGHQFPNYSSELNVNALLLGDSALYLCASSPQLGSYNEQFFGPGTRLTVL.

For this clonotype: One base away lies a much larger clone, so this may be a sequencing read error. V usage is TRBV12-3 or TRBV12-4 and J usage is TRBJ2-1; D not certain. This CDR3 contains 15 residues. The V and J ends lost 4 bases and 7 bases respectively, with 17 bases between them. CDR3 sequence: CASSYAGEVRNEQFF. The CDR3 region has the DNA TGTGCCAGCAGTTACGCTGGCGAAGTGAGAAATGAGCAGTTCTTC.

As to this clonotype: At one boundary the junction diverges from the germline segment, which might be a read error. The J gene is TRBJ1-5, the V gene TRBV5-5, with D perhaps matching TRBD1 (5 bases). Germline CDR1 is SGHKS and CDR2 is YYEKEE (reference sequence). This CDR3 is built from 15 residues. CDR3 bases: TGTGCCAACAGCTCAGGGATATGGAGCGATCAGCCCCAGCAGTTT. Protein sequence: CANSSGIWSDQPQQF.

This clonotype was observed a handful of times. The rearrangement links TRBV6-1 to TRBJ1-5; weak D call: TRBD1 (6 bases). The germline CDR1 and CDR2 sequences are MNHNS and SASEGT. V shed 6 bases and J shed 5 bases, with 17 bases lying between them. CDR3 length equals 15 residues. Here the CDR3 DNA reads TGTGCCAGCAGAGGACAGACCGGGGTCTATCAGCCCCAGCATTTT. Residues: CASRGQTGVYQPQHF.

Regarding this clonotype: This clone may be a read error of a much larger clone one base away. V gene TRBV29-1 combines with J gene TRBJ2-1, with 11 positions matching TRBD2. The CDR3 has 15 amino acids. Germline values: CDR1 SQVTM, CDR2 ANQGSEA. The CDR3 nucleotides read TGCAGCGGAACAATGGGGACTAGCGGCGACAATGTGCAGTTCTTC. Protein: CSGTMGTSGDNVQFF.

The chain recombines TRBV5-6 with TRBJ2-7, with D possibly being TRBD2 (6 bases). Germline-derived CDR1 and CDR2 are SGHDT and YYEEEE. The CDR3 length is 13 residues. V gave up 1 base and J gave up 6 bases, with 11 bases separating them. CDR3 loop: CASSLSGVGEQYF. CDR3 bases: TGTGCCAGCAGCTTGTCGGGGGTCGGCGAGCAGTACTTC.

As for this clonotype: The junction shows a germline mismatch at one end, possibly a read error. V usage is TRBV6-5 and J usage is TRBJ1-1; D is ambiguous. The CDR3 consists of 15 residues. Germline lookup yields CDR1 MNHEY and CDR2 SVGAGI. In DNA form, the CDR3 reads TGTGCCAGCAGTTCCCTAGGGATGCCCATCACTGAAGCTCTCTTT. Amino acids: CASSSLGMPITEALF.